This T cell receptor (beta chain) was found in a study of cytomegalovirus exposure and HLA in healthy donors. Amplification used 60 Vbeta primers and 13 Jbeta primers. Here immunoSEQ multiplex PCR was the method, and the copy in TCRdb shows in-frame clones only, minus some. The table includes 90,000 to 150,000 clones, 77% detected once. Donors were ostensibly healthy at sampling, although undocumented immune exposures were probable. General observations from the study: Across donors, sequencing depth was assumed by presence/absence analyses to be roughly uniform. Overall, approximately 180 TCR beta chains were annotated as cytomegalovirus-associated. Relative to the approximately 680-donor mean, N-insertions were reportedly fewer in an Asian-associated ancestry cluster in a later analysis.

As for this clone: Its specificity is unknown.

Per germline, CDR1 MNHEY and CDR2 SMNVEV (reference sequence). There are 12 residues in the CDR3. V was clipped by 3 bases and J by 9 bases, with 6 bases between them. The rearrangement uses TRBV27 and TRBJ1-6; D is uncertain. This TCR came from a man aged 40-49 years in good health and CMV-seropositive. The specimen was PBMCs. The DNA for the CDR3 is TGTGCCAGCAGTTTCCCCAGTTCACCCCTCCACTTT. Translation gives CASSFPSSPLHF.